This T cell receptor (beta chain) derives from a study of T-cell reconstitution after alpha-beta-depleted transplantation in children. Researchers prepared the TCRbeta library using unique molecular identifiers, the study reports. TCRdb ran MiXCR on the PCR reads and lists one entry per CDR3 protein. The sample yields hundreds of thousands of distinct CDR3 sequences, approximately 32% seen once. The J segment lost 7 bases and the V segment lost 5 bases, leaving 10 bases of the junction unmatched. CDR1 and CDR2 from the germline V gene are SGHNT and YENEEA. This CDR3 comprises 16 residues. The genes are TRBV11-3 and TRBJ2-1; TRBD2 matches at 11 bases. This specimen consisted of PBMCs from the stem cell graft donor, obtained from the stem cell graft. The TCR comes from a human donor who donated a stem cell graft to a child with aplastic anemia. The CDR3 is CASSAKLAGVRNEQFF. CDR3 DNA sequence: TGTGCCAGCAGCGCCAAACTAGCGGGAGTAAGGAATGAGCAGTTCTTC.